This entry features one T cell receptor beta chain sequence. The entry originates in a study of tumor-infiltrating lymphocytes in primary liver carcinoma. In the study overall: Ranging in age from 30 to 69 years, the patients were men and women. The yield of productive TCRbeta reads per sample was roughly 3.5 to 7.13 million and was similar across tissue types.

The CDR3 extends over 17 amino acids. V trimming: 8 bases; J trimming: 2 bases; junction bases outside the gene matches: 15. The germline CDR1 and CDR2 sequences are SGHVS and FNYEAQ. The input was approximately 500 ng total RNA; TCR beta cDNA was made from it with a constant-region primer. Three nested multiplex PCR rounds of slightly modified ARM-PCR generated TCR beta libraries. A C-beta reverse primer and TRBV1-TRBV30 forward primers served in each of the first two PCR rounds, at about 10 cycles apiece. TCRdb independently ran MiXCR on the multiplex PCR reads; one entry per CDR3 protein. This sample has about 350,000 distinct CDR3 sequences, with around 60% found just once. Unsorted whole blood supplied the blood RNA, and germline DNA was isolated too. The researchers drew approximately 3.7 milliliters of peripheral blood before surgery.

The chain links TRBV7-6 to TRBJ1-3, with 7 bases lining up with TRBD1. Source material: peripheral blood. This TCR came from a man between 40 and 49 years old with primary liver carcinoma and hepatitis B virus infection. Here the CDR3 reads CASSGWPRGEAGNTIYF. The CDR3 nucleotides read TGTGCCAGCTCTGGTTGGCCCAGGGGGGAAGCTGGAAACACCATATATTTT.